Below, 19 T cell receptor beta chains from the same sample are listed, as sequenced in a study of T-cell memory formation after mild COVID-19. TCRdb used MiXCR to reprocess the 5' RACE reads, holding one entry per CDR3 protein. This table holds tens of thousands of distinct CDR3 sequences, over 12% found once. Specimen: PBMCs or a T cell subset sorted from them (not recorded which). The receptors shown here come from a man aged 18 to 29 who had mild COVID-19 (a few samples of this study predate the infection). Cell type and time point are not known.

This clonotype was seen a handful of times. This chain links TRBV5-1 with TRBJ2-1; either TRBD1 or TRBD2 may fit D (6 bases each). Per the germline V gene, CDR1 is SGHRS and CDR2 is YFSETQ. V was cut by 0 bases and J by 7 bases, with 17 bases left in between. This CDR3 region has 16 residues. The CDR3 region has the DNA TGCGCCAGCAGCTTGGCCTCCGGGGGCCTGATAAATGAGCAGTTCTTC. It is translated as CASSLASGGLINEQFF. The complete variable domain, with remaining parts taken from reference TRBV5-1 and TRBJ2-1, reads KAGVTQTPRYLIKTRGQQVTLSCSPISGHRSVSWYQQTPGQGLQFLFEYFSETQRNKGNFPGRFSGRQFSNSRSEMNVSTLELGDSALYLCASSLASGGLINEQFFGPGTRLTVL.

This clonotype was counted many times. The rearrangement links TRBV7-9 to TRBJ1-5; no firm D call. The germline V gene has CDR1 SEHNR and CDR2 FQNEAQ (reference sequence). CDR3 length: 12 residues. Deletions cut 1 base from V and 5 bases from J, with 3 bases between. CDR3 bases: TGTGCCAGCAGCTTAGGGGATCAGCCCCAGCATTTT. It codes for CASSLGDQPQHF.

There are a few counts of this clonotype. V usage is TRBV12-5 and J usage is TRBJ1-1, with D perhaps matching TRBD1 (6 bases). Germline CDR1 LGHNT, CDR2 FRNRAP. This CDR3 has 13 amino acids. V shed 6 bases and J shed 8 bases, with 16 bases lying between them. The CDR3 sequence is CASGNGAGDEAFF. As DNA, the CDR3 is TGTGCTAGTGGCAATGGAGCAGGGGACGAAGCTTTCTTT.

The chain recombines TRBV18 with TRBJ1-2; unclear D gene. This CDR3 has 14 amino acids. Trimming removed 6 bases at V and 4 bases at J, with 15 bases between. CDR1 and CDR2 (germline): KGHSH, LQKENI. CDR3 protein: CASSPVGVGYGYTF. The CDR3 DNA reads as TGTGCCAGCTCCCCCGTTGGGGTAGGCTATGGCTACACCTTC.

This clonotype has only a few counts. The CDR3 region is CSASLGYSNEQFF. The CDR3 nucleotides read TGCAGTGCTAGCCTCGGCTATTCTAATGAGCAGTTCTTC. The chain carries TRBV20-1 and TRBJ2-1, with D uncertain. This CDR3 has 13 residues. V lost 3 bases to trimming and J lost 7 bases, with 13 bases between them. Germline V gene sequence: CDR1 DFQATT, CDR2 SNEGSKA (reference sequence).

The chain is built from TRBV4-3 and TRBJ2-1; D is possibly TRBD1 (6 bases). The CDR3 extends over 15 amino acids. Looked up from germline, CDR1 is LGHNA and CDR2 is YSLEER. The germline V and J ends were trimmed by 5 bases and 1 base, with 12 bases remaining between them. CDR3 sequence: CASSNRVHSYNEQFF. Written as DNA, the CDR3 is TGCGCCAGCAGCAACAGGGTTCATTCCTACAATGAGCAGTTCTTC.

The V call is TRBV4-3, the J call TRBJ2-5, with TRBD1 matching 7 bases. Germline CDR1 is LGHNA and CDR2 is YSLEER. The CDR3 has 15 amino acids. V gave up 4 bases and J gave up 2 bases; unmatched junction bases: 7. The CDR3 nucleotides are TGCGCCAGCAGCCTTGGAACAGGGGTACAAGAGACCCAGTACTTC. Translation: CASSLGTGVQETQYF.

The V call is TRBV12-5, the J call TRBJ2-7; 7 bases are shared with TRBD1. Germline CDR1 reads LGHNT; CDR2 reads FRNRAP. Unmatched junction bases numbered 4, after V lost 0 bases and J lost 2 bases. The CDR3 runs 15 residues. Here the CDR3 DNA reads TGTGCTAGTGGTTTGGTACAGGGGCTGCCCTACGAGCAGTACTTC. This translates into CASGLVQGLPYEQYF.

The table lists this clonotype with many counts. The genes are TRBV7-2 and TRBJ2-5, with 10 bases that match TRBD2. Trimming cost V 5 bases and J 4 bases; bases outside gene matches: 10. Germline CDR1 SGHTA, CDR2 FQGNSA. This CDR3 is 16 amino acids long. CDR3 amino acids: CASSTGTSVWGETQYF. DNA for the CDR3: TGTGCCAGCAGCACCGGGACTAGCGTTTGGGGAGAGACCCAGTACTTC.

CDR3 nucleotide sequence: TGCGCCAGCAGCCACCTACCGACTAGCGCGAGCTCCTACAATGAGCAGTTCTTC. Its protein product is CASSHLPTSASSYNEQFF. V and J are TRBV4-1 and TRBJ2-1, with 8 bases lining up with TRBD2. The CDR3 contains 18 residues. With V trimmed by 3 bases and J by 0 bases, 10 bases remained unmatched. Per the germline V gene, CDR1 is MGHRA and CDR2 is YSYEKL.

This rearrangement joins TRBV6-6 to TRBJ2-1; 10 nucleotides align to TRBD2. The CDR3 covers 15 residues. Trimming cost V 5 bases and J 8 bases; bases outside gene matches: 9. Germline assignment: CDR1 MNHNY and CDR2 SVGAGI (reference sequence). CDR3 coding DNA: TGTGCCAGCAGTCCAAGCGGGGGGGCTTTGTATGAGCAGTTCTTC. As protein: CASSPSGGALYEQFF.

This clonotype was counted a few times. V gene TRBV29-1 combines with J gene TRBJ1-3, with D possibly matching TRBD1 (6 bases). The germline V gene has CDR1 SQVTM and CDR2 ANQGSEA. The CDR3 totals 13 residues. CDR3 sequence reads: CSWRGTSGNTIYF. The CDR3 region has the DNA TGCAGTTGGAGGGGGACCTCTGGAAACACCATATATTTT. Drawing the rest from reference TRBV29-1 and TRBJ1-3, the complete variable domain is SAVISQKPSRDICQRGTSLTIQCQVDSQVTMMFWYRQQPGQSLTLIATANQGSEATYESGFVIDKFPISRPNLTFSTLTVSNMSPEDSSIYLCSWRGTSGNTIYFGEGSWLTVV.

The J gene is TRBJ1-5, the V gene TRBV4-3; D call uncertain. The CDR3 length is 14 residues. Trimming pared 0 bases from V and 8 bases from J, leaving 11 bases between. Germline lookup yields CDR1 LGHNA and CDR2 YSLEER. The CDR3 loop is CASSQDLTREPQHF. CDR3 nucleotide sequence: TGCGCCAGCAGCCAAGATCTTACTAGGGAGCCCCAGCATTTT.

This clonotype has more than one count but fewer than ten. The V gene is TRBV4-1, the J gene TRBJ1-6; tentative D call: TRBD1 (5 bases). The V gene lost 2 bases and the J gene lost 7 bases, with 18 bases spanning the gap. CDR1 and CDR2 from the germline V gene are MGHRA and YSYEKL. The CDR3 consists of 17 residues. The CDR3 sequence: CASSQKGLTNQNSPLHF. CDR3 nucleotides: TGCGCCAGCAGCCAAAAGGGGCTAACGAACCAGAATTCACCCCTCCACTTT.

This clonotype was found many times. The V gene is TRBV5-5, the J gene TRBJ2-1; 10 nucleotides match TRBD2. With 3 bases clipped from V and 4 bases from J, the junction kept 10 bases outside the gene matches. CDR1 is SGHKS and CDR2 is YYEKEE in the germline V gene (reference sequence). The CDR3 consists of 17 residues. In DNA form, the CDR3 reads TGTGCCAGCAGCTGGTTTAGCGGGGGGTCTAGGTACAATGAGCAGTTCTTC. Its translation is CASSWFSGGSRYNEQFF. Full variable domain (missing parts from reference TRBV5-5 and TRBJ2-1): DAGVTQSPTHLIKTRGQQVTLRCSPISGHKSVSWYQQVLGQGPQFIFQYYEKEERGRGNFPDRFSARQFPNYSSELNVNALLLGDSALYLCASSWFSGGSRYNEQFFGPGTRLTVL.

This clonotype was recorded a few times. This sequence joins TRBV5-1 and TRBJ2-3; maybe TRBD2 (6 bases). The V end was cut by 5 bases, the J end by 0 bases, with 10 bases between. CDR3 length: 14 residues. CDR1 is SGHRS and CDR2 is YFSETQ in the germline V gene. The CDR3, as DNA: TGCGCCAGCAGATCCGGGACTAGCACAGATACGCAGTATTTT. As protein: CASRSGTSTDTQYF.

This chain joins TRBV29-1 and TRBJ2-1, with 11 bases fitting TRBD2. The CDR3 loop spans 16 amino acids. CDR1 and CDR2 (germline): SQVTM, ANQGSEA. After removal of 0 bases from V and 8 bases from J, the junction contained 9 bases not matched to a gene. CDR3 coding DNA: TGCAGCGTTGAAGAAAAGGGTAGCGGGGGGGTACATGAGCAGTTCTTC. Its protein is CSVEEKGSGGVHEQFF.

This clonotype was picked up a small number of times. The chain joins TRBV12-5 to TRBJ2-5; 7 positions agree with TRBD2. This CDR3 is 14 amino acids long. Trimming took 5 bases from V and 4 from J; bases not matched to a gene: 7. Germline values: CDR1 LGHNT, CDR2 FRNRAP. CDR3 DNA sequence: TGTGCTAGTGGTGCGGGGGTTGGAGCAGAGACCCAGTACTTC. It translates to CASGAGVGAETQYF.

This rearrangement joins TRBV4-3 to TRBJ2-1; D is undetermined. The CDR3 extends over 16 amino acids. CDR1 is LGHNA and CDR2 is YSLEER in the germline V gene. V lost 0 bases to trimming and J lost 0 bases, with 9 bases between them. CDR3 in DNA: TGCGCCAGCAGCCAAGATAGGGCGAGCTCCTACAATGAGCAGTTCTTC. Translated, it gives CASSQDRASSYNEQFF.